These 17 T cell receptor beta chains came from one sample sequenced in a study of CD8+CD57+ T cells in acquired aplastic anemia (dated by TCRdb to 2016 to 2019). Patients chosen for sequencing had shown expansion of CD8+CD57+ cells by flow cytometry. The sample was run on an Illumina HiSeq 2000. Genomic DNA was used as template for profiling of TCR beta VDJ combinations and CDR3 sequences. TCRdb redid the processing of the public reads, applying fastp at Q25 and MiXCR, and retained in-frame beta chains. Merged by CDR3 protein, the rows form single entries marked with the most common genes and DNA. In all, the sample holds some 200,000 distinct CDR3 sequences, and roughly 50% of those were seen once. Approximately 20% of the sample is in the top ten clones. The specimen sequenced was sorted CD4+, CD8+, or CD8+CD57+ T cells (not recorded which) from PBMCs. The receptor set was obtained from a human donor with aplastic anemia.

This rearrangement joins TRBV25-1 to TRBJ2-1, with 7 bases matching TRBD2. This CDR3 spans 16 amino acids. Germline lookup yields CDR1 MGHDK and CDR2 SYGVNS. Trimming took 1 base from V and 5 from J; bases not matched to a gene: 8. CDR3 residues: CASSESGGGTHNEQFF. The DNA for the CDR3 is TGTGCCAGCAGTGAATCGGGCGGGGGAACGCACAATGAGCAGTTCTTC.

The chain employs TRBV20-1 and TRBJ1-6; 9 nucleotides agree with TRBD1. With V trimmed by 1 base and J by 4 bases, 2 bases remained unmatched. This CDR3 is built from 15 residues. CDR1 DFQATT and CDR2 SNEGSKA come from the germline V gene (reference sequence). The CDR3 spells CSARGTGDYNSPLHF. CDR3 DNA: TGCAGTGCTAGAGGGACAGGGGATTATAATTCACCCCTCCACTTT.

J is TRBJ1-1 and V is TRBV7-9, with 8 bases that match TRBD1. Germline V CDR1 and CDR2: SEHNR, FQNEAQ (reference sequence). The CDR3 is made up of 13 amino acids. Trimming took 8 bases from V and 8 from J; bases not matched to a gene: 10. Here the CDR3 DNA reads TGTGCCAGCTCACCAACGACAGGGGCAGAAGCTTTCTTT. Translating it yields CASSPTTGAEAFF.

On this clonotype itself: The junction does not match germline at one end; this may be a read error. The V call is TRBV11-2, the J call TRBJ2-1, with D perhaps assigned TRBD1 or TRBD2 (5 bases each). Germline values: CDR1 SGHAT, CDR2 FQNNGV. The CDR3 has 15 amino acids. CDR3 nucleotides: TGTACCAGCAGCTTTTCGGGGACGGACTACAATGAGCAGTTCTTC. Its protein product is CTSSFSGTDYNEQFF.

There are many counts of this clonotype. This sequence joins TRBV10-3 and TRBJ2-3; 7 bases agree with TRBD2. The CDR3 sequence is 15 residues long. J lost 1 base, V lost 2 bases, and 3 bases had no gene match. Germline assignment: CDR1 ENHRY and CDR2 SYGVKD. The chain's CDR3 is CAISEASGRTDTQYF. CDR3 DNA: TGTGCCATCAGTGAGGCTAGCGGCCGCACAGATACGCAGTATTTT.

J is TRBJ2-5 and V is TRBV19; TRBD1 matches 10 bases. The CDR3 runs 20 residues. V lost 5 bases to trimming and J lost 9 bases; unmatched junction nucleotides: 27. Germline V gene lookup returns CDR1 LNHDA and CDR2 SQIVND (reference sequence). The CDR3: CASSLRGHTGTGEDNQPQYF. Here the CDR3 DNA reads TGTGCCAGTAGTCTCCGAGGACACACCGGGACAGGGGAAGACAATCAGCCCCAGTACTTC.

The J gene is TRBJ2-2, the V gene TRBV11-2; D may be TRBD2 (6 bases). The CDR3 contains 15 residues. Germline V gene sequence: CDR1 SGHAT, CDR2 FQNNGV. Trimming left V 1 base short and J 4 bases short, with 10 bases between. The CDR3 nucleotides read TGTGCCAGCAGCTTAGTTAGCGGTTTCACCGGGGAGCTGTTTTTT. This gives the protein CASSLVSGFTGELFF.

The chain uses TRBV20-1 and TRBJ1-2; 9 bases are a match to TRBD1. This CDR3 is built from 16 residues. Germline values: CDR1 DFQATT, CDR2 SNEGSKA (reference sequence). The J segment lost 5 bases and the V segment lost 2 bases, leaving 12 bases of the junction unmatched. As DNA, the CDR3 is TGCAGTGCTAGACTACCTTTGACAGGGGGTCGGTATGGCTACACCTTC. Translation gives CSARLPLTGGRYGYTF.

In this sample, this clonotype turned up once. The chain joins TRBV6-1 to TRBJ2-1; either TRBD1 or TRBD2 may supply D (5 bases each). The CDR3 runs 15 residues. The V gene's germline CDR1 is MNHNS and CDR2 SASEGT. Trimming took 5 bases from V and 2 from J, leaving 13 bases between them. The DNA of the CDR3 is TGTGCCAGCAGTTCCCCCGGGGCAGCCTACAATGAGCAGTTCTTC. Protein: CASSSPGAAYNEQFF.

This clonotype was detected many times. This chain uses TRBV2 with TRBJ2-6, with 9 nucleotides matching TRBD1. The CDR3 is 17 amino acids. CDR1 and CDR2 (germline): SNHLY, FYNNEI. The V and J ends lost 5 bases and 1 base, in that order; junction bases with no gene match: 6. Here the CDR3 reads CASSNDRGGSGANVLTF. CDR3 sequence (DNA): TGTGCCAGCAGTAACGACAGGGGGGGATCTGGGGCCAACGTCCTGACTTTC.

Ten or more counts support this clonotype. The chain recombines TRBV11-2 with TRBJ1-1; TRBD1 is a possible D gene (5 bases). The CDR3 contains 11 residues. V was clipped by 5 bases and J by 7 bases, with 8 bases between them. Looked up from germline, CDR1 is SGHAT and CDR2 is FQNNGV. For the CDR3, the DNA is TGTGCCAGCAGCCACGGGGGTGAAGCTTTCTTT. Translating gives CASSHGGEAFF.

This clonotype was seen ten or more times. The CDR3, as DNA: TGTGCCATCAGTGTTCGCAGGGAGGAGACCCAGTACTTC. It is translated as CAISVRREETQYF. The gene calls are TRBV10-3 and TRBJ2-5; D may be TRBD1 or TRBD2 (5 bases each). Germline CDR1 is ENHRY and CDR2 is SYGVKD. The CDR3 contains 13 residues. V was cut by 4 bases and J by 5 bases, with 11 bases left in between.

The J gene is TRBJ2-7, the V gene TRBV5-1; the match to TRBD2 covers 7 bases. The J segment lost 5 bases and the V segment lost 0 bases, leaving 5 bases of the junction unmatched. This CDR3 spans 14 amino acids. The V gene's germline CDR1 is SGHRS and CDR2 YFSETQ. CDR3 sequence: CASSLGGGSHEQYF. Here the CDR3 DNA reads TGCGCCAGCAGCTTGGGGGGGGGGAGCCACGAGCAGTACTTC.

This clonotype was observed many times. J is TRBJ1-1 and V is TRBV20-1; D is undetermined. The CDR3 covers 13 residues. Trimming removed 4 bases at V and 1 base at J, with 10 bases between. Germline loops: CDR1 DFQATT, CDR2 SNEGSKA (reference sequence). The CDR3: CSATPDGNTEAFF. CDR3 DNA sequence: TGCAGTGCTACCCCTGACGGGAACACTGAAGCTTTCTTT.

The table lists this clonotype with many counts. V is TRBV6-2 or TRBV6-3 and J is TRBJ2-7; TRBD2 matches at 7 bases. The CDR3 contains 13 residues. Germline CDR1 MNHEY, CDR2 SVGEGT. V lost 6 bases to trimming and J lost 2 bases; unmatched junction nucleotides: 4. The CDR3 region has the DNA TGTGCCAGCAGGCCCACTAGCGCCTACGAGCAGTACTTC. Protein: CASRPTSAYEQYF.

This clonotype was detected a few times. The chain employs TRBV5-1 and TRBJ2-5; possible D gene TRBD2, 6 bases. This CDR3 spans 15 amino acids. CDR1 and CDR2 from the germline V gene are SGHRS and YFSETQ. V was shortened by 4 bases and J by 7 bases, with 20 bases between the two germline ends. The CDR3 nucleotides read TGCGCCAGCAGCAACCCCGGGAGCCCATCCGGGACCCAGTACTTC. Translated: CASSNPGSPSGTQYF.

As to this clonotype: A much larger clonotype is one base distant, so this may be a read error. The chain joins TRBV7-2 to TRBJ2-2; D is perhaps TRBD1 (5 bases). Per the germline V gene, CDR1 is SGHTA and CDR2 is FQGNSA. This CDR3 comprises 15 residues. The CDR3 is CVSSSQGPNTGELFF. The CDR3 DNA sequence: TGTGTCAGCAGCTCCCAGGGTCCGAACACCGGGGAGCTGTTTTTT.